This T cell receptor (beta chain) was documented in a study of early T cells in non-severe SARS-CoV-2 infection. General study results and limits: Private and CD4 specificities were missed by VDJdb matching, which favored anti-spike CD8 responses.

This clonotype was counted ten times or more. Its antigen is unknown. Molecules of cDNA were individually given unique molecular identifiers that were attached to them. TCRdb used MiXCR to reprocess the 5' RACE reads, holding one entry per CDR3 protein. This table has over 30,000 distinct CDR3 sequences, 5.5% to 7.5% appearing once. Material for sequencing was whole blood. This receptor was identified in an adult who was a healthcare worker with PCR-confirmed SARS-CoV-2 infection or an uninfected control (not recorded which).

The CDR3 DNA follows: TGTGCCAGCAGGGACAGGGATCGTCATGGCTACACCTTC. Translating it yields CASRDRDRHGYTF. V is TRBV2 and J is TRBJ1-2, with 8 positions matching TRBD1. V gave up 6 bases and J gave up 6 bases; unmatched junction bases: 6. Looked up from germline, CDR1 is SNHLY and CDR2 is FYNNEI. This CDR3 is built from 13 residues.